The 6 T cell receptor beta chains below come from one sample, sequenced in a study of blood T cell repertoires in COVID-19. Libraries were prepared by immunoSEQ multiplex PCR; TCRdb keeps only in-frame clonotypes and omits some of them. Of 35,000 to 50,000 clones listed, around 82% are singletons. What was sequenced was peripheral blood. The receptors stem from an older man with acute or convalescent COVID-19.

V usage is TRBV18 and J usage is TRBJ1-4; the D is unclear. The germline gives CDR1 KGHSH, CDR2 LQKENI. The V end was cut by 2 bases, the J end by 8 bases, with 12 bases between. The length of the CDR3 is 14 residues. This CDR3 reads CASSPGTDREKLFF. CDR3 bases: TGTGCCAGCTCACCAGGTACAGATCGAGAAAAACTGTTTTTT.

The rearrangement links TRBV5-1 to TRBJ2-1; 10 bases fit TRBD2. The CDR3 covers 15 residues. Germline V gene lookup returns CDR1 SGHRS and CDR2 YFSETQ. Losses at the gene ends were 5 bases for V and 5 bases for J; bases not matched to a gene: 7. The CDR3 here is CASRAQLAGNNEQFF. For the CDR3, the DNA is TGCGCCAGCAGGGCGCAACTAGCGGGAAACAATGAGCAGTTCTTC.

The chain carries TRBV15 and TRBJ2-7; 7 bases map to TRBD1. The CDR3 spans 16 residues. The germline CDR1 and CDR2 sequences are LNHNV and YYDKDF (reference sequence). Trimming took 2 bases from V and 4 from J; bases not matched to a gene: 11. CDR3 sequence: CATSRYSGTDLYEQYF. CDR3 DNA: TGTGCCACCAGCAGATATTCCGGGACAGATCTTTACGAGCAGTACTTC.

The chain is built from TRBV29-1 and TRBJ1-1, with TRBD1 as a possible D gene (5 bases). V lost 5 bases, J lost 0 bases, and 13 bases lay in between. The CDR3 is 14 amino acids. CDR1 SQVTM and CDR2 ANQGSEA come from the germline V gene. CDR3 sequence reads: CSVLTPGLNTEAFF. The CDR3 DNA reads as TGCAGCGTTCTAACCCCAGGGTTGAACACTGAAGCTTTCTTT. The variable domain in full, completed from reference TRBV29-1 and TRBJ1-1, reads SAVISQKPSRDICQRGTSLTIQCQVDSQVTMMFWYRQQPGQSLTLIATANQGSEATYESGFVIDKFPISRPNLTFSTLTVSNMSPEDSSIYLCSVLTPGLNTEAFFGQGTRLTVV.

The CDR3 sequence is CASSLQTLAKIEQYF. The CDR3 DNA reads TGTGCCAGCAGTTTACAGACTCTTGCTAAAATTGAGCAGTACTTC. This chain joins TRBV28 and TRBJ2-7; D is ambiguous. The CDR3 length is 15 residues. V was clipped by 2 bases and J by 7 bases, with 18 bases between them. Germline CDR1 and CDR2: MDHEN and SYDVKM.

The rearrangement joins TRBV6-5 to TRBJ1-1; D possibly corresponds to TRBD1 (6 bases). This CDR3 comprises 12 residues. CDR1 and CDR2 from the germline V gene are MNHEY and SVGAGI. With 6 bases removed from V and 4 bases from J, the gap between germline ends came to 9 bases. CDR3 nucleotide sequence: TGTGCCAGCAGAGGACAGAGCACTGAAGCTTTCTTT. Its translation: CASRGQSTEAFF.